The 15 T cell receptor beta chains given below trace back to one sample, sequenced in a study of OX40 agonist ivuxolimab in advanced cancers. The protocol was immunoSEQ multiplex PCR, while the TCRdb copy is restricted to in-frame clones and leaves out a portion. The table includes over 70,000 clones, 89% detected once. Here the sequenced sample was CD4+ or CD8+ T cells sorted from blood, taken in a trial of the OX40 agonist ivuxolimab. The receptors stem from an adult with an advanced solid tumor such as melanoma, head and neck, liver or kidney cancer.

The rearrangement uses TRBV7-3 and TRBJ2-3; the match to TRBD2 covers 8 bases. V shed 2 bases, J shed 5 bases, and the junction held 6 bases outside the gene matches. The CDR3 contains 15 residues. Germline V CDR1 and CDR2: SGHTA, FQGTGA. The CDR3 region has the DNA TGTGCCAGCAGCTTAGGCGGGGGGCCCGGAGATACGCAGTATTTT. Its protein product is CASSLGGGPGDTQYF.

The chain employs TRBV18 and TRBJ2-2, with D tentatively TRBD1 (5 bases). CDR1 KGHSH and CDR2 LQKENI come from the germline V gene. This CDR3 comprises 16 residues. V was clipped by 1 base and J by 3 bases, with 12 bases between them. Here the CDR3 DNA reads TGTGCCAGCTCACCACGTTCAGGGTTGGACACCGGGGAGCTGTTTTTT. It is translated as CASSPRSGLDTGELFF.

V gene TRBV2 combines with J gene TRBJ1-1, with 9 bases identical to TRBD1. V dropped 1 base and J dropped 11; count of bases not matched to a gene: 11. CDR1 is SNHLY and CDR2 is FYNNEI in the germline V gene. The CDR3 has 15 residues. The CDR3: CASSEGRQGGLVAFF. In DNA form, the CDR3 reads TGTGCCAGCAGTGAAGGAAGACAGGGGGGCTTGGTGGCTTTCTTT.

This chain links TRBV25-1 with TRBJ2-1, with 10 bases that match TRBD2. With 1 base clipped from V and 9 bases from J, the junction kept 15 bases outside the gene matches. There are 18 residues in the CDR3. Germline-derived CDR1 and CDR2 are MGHDK and SYGVNS. This CDR3 is CASSEFSLAGVVIGEQFF. As DNA, the CDR3 is TGTGCCAGCAGTGAATTCTCGCTAGCGGGAGTTGTCATAGGTGAGCAGTTCTTC. Complete variable domain (other parts from reference TRBV25-1 and TRBJ2-1): EADIYQTPRYLVIGTGKKITLECSQTMGHDKMYWYQQDPGMELHLIHYSYGVNSTEKGDLSSESTVSRIRTEHFPLTLESARPSHTSQYLCASSEFSLAGVVIGEQFFGPGTRLTVL.

CDR3 sequence reads: CASRDRTGVGNTIYF. As DNA, the CDR3 is TGTGCCAGCAGGGATCGAACAGGGGTTGGAAACACCATATATTTT. V and J are TRBV2 and TRBJ1-3; 7 bases match TRBD1. The CDR3 extends over 15 amino acids. Germline values: CDR1 SNHLY, CDR2 FYNNEI. V dropped 6 bases and J dropped 3; count of bases not matched to a gene: 8.

J is TRBJ2-1 and V is TRBV5-1, with D possibly matching TRBD2 (7 bases). Germline-derived CDR1 and CDR2 are SGHRS and YFSETQ. This CDR3 has 15 residues. The V gene lost 0 bases and the J gene lost 6 bases, with 13 bases spanning the gap. The CDR3 reads CASSLAGGYRNEQFF. Written as DNA, the CDR3 is TGCGCCAGCAGCTTGGCGGGGGGCTATCGCAATGAGCAGTTCTTC.

The chain is built from TRBV5-6 and TRBJ2-7, with 7 bases fitting TRBD1. The CDR3 totals 14 residues. CDR1 and CDR2 from the germline V gene are SGHDT and YYEEEE. The V and J ends lost 4 bases and 0 bases, in that order; junction bases with no gene match: 4. As DNA, the CDR3 is TGTGCCAGCAGCCGGGACAGTGGCTCCTACGAGCAGTACGTC. It translates to CASSRDSGSYEQYV.

The chain links TRBV4-2 to TRBJ2-5; the match to TRBD2 covers 12 bases. Matching the DNA end better, TRBJ2-7 makes the J call doubtful. This CDR3 comprises 17 residues. The germline V gene has CDR1 LGHNA and CDR2 YNFKEQ. The CDR3 DNA sequence: TGTGCCAGCAGCCAAGACCGGACTAGCGGGACAACCCGCGAGCAGTACTTC. Its translation is CASSQDRTSGTTREQYF.

The J gene is TRBJ2-3, the V gene TRBV28; D is uncertain. The CDR3 runs 15 residues. V gave up 5 bases and J gave up 2 bases, with 14 bases separating them. Germline CDR1 and CDR2: MDHEN and SYDVKM. CDR3 amino acids: CASSRWDQNTDTQYF. In nucleotides, the CDR3 is TGTGCCAGCAGTCGATGGGATCAAAACACAGATACGCAGTATTTT. Full variable domain (missing parts from reference TRBV28 and TRBJ2-3): DVKVTQSSRYLVKRTGEKVFLECVQDMDHENMFWYRQDPGLGLRLIYFSYDVKMKEKGDIPEGYSVSREKKERFSLILESASTNQTSMYLCASSRWDQNTDTQYFGPGTRLTVL.

The chain's CDR3 is CASSVGQRTGELFF. Written as DNA, the CDR3 is TGTGCCAGCAGCGTAGGTCAGCGGACCGGGGAGCTGTTTTTT. This chain connects TRBV9 to TRBJ2-2, with D possibly matching TRBD2 (5 bases). The CDR3 is 14 residues long. V lost 0 bases and J lost 5, with 8 bases in between. Germline CDR1 is SGDLS and CDR2 is YYNGEE.

The chain uses TRBV9 and TRBJ2-3; 8 nucleotides match TRBD2. The CDR3 is 14 residues long. Germline V gives CDR1 SGDLS, CDR2 YYNGEE. V trimming: 3 bases; J trimming: 4 bases; junction bases outside the gene matches: 4. The CDR3 region has the DNA TGTGCCAGCAGCGGAGCGGGAGTGTCAGATACGCAGTATTTT. Its protein product is CASSGAGVSDTQYF. Looking up the rest from reference TRBV9 and TRBJ2-3 gives the full variable domain: DSGVTQTPKHLITATGQRVTLRCSPRSGDLSVYWYQQSLDQGLQFLIQYYNGEERAKGNILERFSAQQFPDLHSELNLSSLELGDSALYFCASSGAGVSDTQYFGPGTRLTVL.

V gene TRBV7-2 combines with J gene TRBJ2-5; D unresolved. With 2 bases removed from V and 4 bases from J, the gap between germline ends came to 5 bases. The CDR3 extends over 12 amino acids. The germline V gene encodes CDR1 SGHTA and CDR2 FQGNSA. The CDR3 loop is CASSLNRETQYF. CDR3 sequence (DNA): TGTGCCAGCAGCTTAAATAGAGAGACCCAGTACTTC.

This clone showed up just once. The genes are TRBV28 and TRBJ2-1, with a possible D match to TRBD1 (7 bases). Germline V gives CDR1 MDHEN, CDR2 SYDVKM. Trimming removed 5 bases at V and 7 bases at J, with 18 bases between. The CDR3 extends over 15 amino acids. The CDR3 sequence is CASSPGGTVKNEQFF. The DNA for the CDR3 is TGTGCCAGCAGTCCTGGCGGGACAGTCAAAAATGAGCAGTTCTTC.

This rearrangement joins TRBV7-9 to TRBJ2-5; D gene ambiguous. The CDR3 spans 16 residues. Per germline, CDR1 SEHNR and CDR2 FQNEAQ (reference sequence). The V and J ends lost 1 base and 4 bases respectively, with 16 bases between them. The chain's CDR3 is CASSLGASPVGETQYF. The CDR3 DNA follows: TGTGCCAGCAGCTTAGGAGCATCGCCCGTCGGAGAGACCCAGTACTTC.

The CDR3 coding sequence is TGTGCCACCACGGGGCGGGGAAACACCATATATTTT. Translating it yields CATTGRGNTIYF. The chain links TRBV28 to TRBJ1-3, with TRBD1 as a possible D gene (5 bases). The CDR3 totals 12 residues. V was cut by 10 bases and J by 4 bases, with 11 bases left in between. Germline lookup yields CDR1 MDHEN and CDR2 SYDVKM.